This is a list of T cell receptor beta chains from one sample in a study of shared clonotypes between healthy human individuals. The protocol was immunoSEQ multiplex PCR, while the TCRdb copy is restricted to in-frame clones and leaves out a portion. The sample yields some 700,000 clones, less than 95% seen once. Sequenced: memory CD8+ T cells from PBMCs. Source of these receptors: a man between 18 and 35 years old in good health. Some clones in this sample may be carry-over from other donors' samples. CDR3s include the opening cysteine and the closing phenylalanine or tryptophan. D genes are given only for firm matches. Not all rows give a size; the values are once, few, many and, for expanded clones, a class.

>-|-|TRBJ2-1|TRBV13
CASSVYGSREQFF
TGTGCCAGCAGCGTCTACGGGTCGCGTGAGCAGTTCTTC
>few|TRBD2|TRBJ2-7|TRBV29-1
CSVEEPRLAGNDEQYF
TGCAGCGTTGAAGAACCCCGACTAGCGGGAAATGACGAGCAGTACTTC
>-|-|TRBJ2-1|TRBV19
CASSPTSAFNHEQFF
TGTGCCAGTAGTCCAACTTCGGCCTTTAACCATGAGCAGTTCTTC
>-|TRBD1|TRBJ2-4|TRBV5-1
CASSFGGGPGTGGLLDKNIQYF
TGCGCCAGCAGCTTTGGGGGGGGCCCCGGGACAGGGGGCCTTCTCGACAAAAACATTCAGTACTTC
>once|-|TRBJ2-3|TRBV29-1
CSVEGGRISTDTQYF
TGCAGCGTGGAGGGGGGGAGAATTAGCACAGATACGCAGTATTTT
>-|TRBD2|TRBJ2-1|TRBV11-2
CASSQDPSGHEQFF
TGTGCCAGCAGCCAAGACCCTAGCGGCCATGAGCAGTTCTTC
>-|-|TRBJ1-1|TRBV6-1
CASSGTEAFF
TGTGCCAGCAGTGGGACTGAAGCTTTCTTT
>-|-|TRBJ2-3|TRBV7-3
CASSLMASSTDTQYF
TGTGCCAGCAGCTTAATGGCCAGTAGCACAGATACGCAGTATTTT
>-|-|TRBJ1-6|TRBV18
CASSPGHINSPLHF
TGTGCCAGCTCGCCGGGACACATTAATTCACCCCTCCACTTT
>-|-|TRBJ2-5|TRBV9
CASSVSGRDQETQYF
TGTGCCAGCAGCGTATCCGGCAGGGACCAAGAGACCCAGTACTTC
>once|-|TRBJ1-1|TRBV19
CASSPRGRNTEAFF
TGTGCCAGTAGTCCGCGGGGGAGGAACACTGAAGCTTTCTTT
>-|-|TRBJ2-1|TRBV7-9
CASSPAPDNEQFF
TGTGCCAGCAGCCCGGCCCCTGACAATGAGCAGTTCTTC
>-|TRBD2|TRBJ2-5|TRBV4-3
CASSQSGGRETQYF
TGCGCCAGCAGCCAGTCGGGGGGTCGAGAGACCCAGTACTTC
>-|-|TRBJ1-2|TRBV2
CASRQHGLYGYTF
TGTGCCAGCCGTCAACACGGACTCTATGGCTACACCTTC
>-|TRBD1|TRBJ2-2|TRBV15
CATSNRGRLTGELFF
TGTGCCACCAGCAACAGGGGAAGGCTCACCGGGGAGCTGTTTTTT
>-|TRBD1|TRBJ1-1|TRBV7-8
CASSYTGGGTEAFF
TGTGCCAGCAGCTACACAGGGGGGGGGACTGAAGCTTTCTTT
>-|TRBD2|TRBJ2-7|TRBV4-3
CASSQDSGGGYEQYF
TGCGCCAGCAGCCAAGATTCGGGGGGAGGCTACGAGCAGTACTTC
>once|TRBD2|TRBJ2-5|TRBV9
CASSAPSGEETQYF
TGTGCCAGCAGCGCCCCAAGCGGGGAAGAGACCCAGTACTTC
>-|TRBD1|TRBJ1-2|TRBV27
CASSPRTGQHFYGYTF
TGTGCCAGCAGTCCCCGGACAGGACAGCACTTCTATGGCTACACCTTC
>-|-|TRBJ2-2|TRBV30
CAWSKSSRGTGELFF
TGTGCCTGGAGTAAATCTAGCAGAGGCACCGGGGAGCTGTTTTTT
>-|TRBD2|TRBJ2-3|TRBV5-5
CASSPLSLAGGRDTQYF
TGTGCCAGCAGCCCCCTGTCACTAGCGGGAGGCCGTGATACGCAGTATTTT
>-|-|TRBJ2-7|TRBV15
CATSRARGAYEQYF
TGTGCCACCAGCAGAGCCAGGGGGGCCTACGAGCAGTACTTC
>-|-|TRBJ1-6|TRBV27
CASSLSYFSPLHF
TGTGCCAGCAGTTTATCGTATTTCTCACCCCTCCACTTT